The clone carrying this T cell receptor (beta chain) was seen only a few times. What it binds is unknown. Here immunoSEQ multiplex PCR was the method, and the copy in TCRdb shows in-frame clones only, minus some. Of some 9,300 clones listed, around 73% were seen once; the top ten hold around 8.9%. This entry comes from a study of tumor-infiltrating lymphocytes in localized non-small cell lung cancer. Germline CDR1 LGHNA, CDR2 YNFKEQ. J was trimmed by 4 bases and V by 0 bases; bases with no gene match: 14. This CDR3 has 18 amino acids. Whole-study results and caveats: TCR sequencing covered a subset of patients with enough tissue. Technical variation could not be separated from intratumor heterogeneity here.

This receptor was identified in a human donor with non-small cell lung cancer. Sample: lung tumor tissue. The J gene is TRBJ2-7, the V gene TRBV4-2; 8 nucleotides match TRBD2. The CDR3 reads CASSQEGQRGPNHYEQYF. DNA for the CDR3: TGTGCCAGCAGCCAAGAGGGGCAGCGGGGGCCCAACCATTACGAGCAGTACTTC.